Shown below are 13 T cell receptor beta chains from a single sample sequenced in a study of CD8 T cells in ankylosing spondylitis. TCRdb processed the 5' RACE reads anew with MiXCR; each CDR3 protein has one entry. The sample contains some 270,000 distinct CDR3 sequences, about 30% of which appear only once. The sequenced material came from blood, either unsorted or a sorted T cell fraction (not recorded which). These receptors all come from a male donor with ankylosing spondylitis or in good health (not recorded which).

V and J are TRBV15 and TRBJ1-5, with D uncertain. The CDR3 sequence is 14 residues long. Germline lookup yields CDR1 LNHNV and CDR2 YYDKDF (reference sequence). Trimming stripped 4 bases from V and 0 bases from J, with 7 bases between. CDR3 amino acids: CATSTGLSNQPQHF. For the CDR3, the DNA is TGTGCCACCAGCACCGGACTTAGCAATCAGCCCCAGCATTTT.

The V and J genes are TRBV6-1 and TRBJ1-3, with D possibly matching TRBD1 (5 bases). This CDR3 is built from 15 residues. Germline CDR1 and CDR2: MNHNS and SASEGT. The V gene lost 8 bases and the J gene lost 0 bases, with 14 bases spanning the gap. The CDR3 bases are TGTGCCAGCGGGGGGGGACGGAACTCTGGAAACACCATATATTTT. Protein sequence: CASGGGRNSGNTIYF.

Written as DNA, the CDR3 is TGTGCCAGCAGCTTCCCGGGACTTACAGAGACCCAGTACTTC. As protein: CASSFPGLTETQYF. V is TRBV7-9 and J is TRBJ2-5; D perhaps matches TRBD2 (6 bases). V was clipped by 3 bases and J by 4 bases, with 12 bases between them. CDR1 is SEHNR, CDR2 FQNEAQ, per germline (reference sequence). CDR3 size: 14 residues.

The V and J genes are TRBV20-1 and TRBJ2-3, with D perhaps TRBD2 (6 bases). The CDR3 has 14 amino acids. Germline V gene sequence: CDR1 DFQATT, CDR2 SNEGSKA (reference sequence). Trimming took 6 bases from V and 3 from J, leaving 16 bases between them. The CDR3 loop reads CSAVKAGITDTQYF. CDR3 coding DNA: TGCAGTGCGGTGAAGGCGGGGATAACAGATACGCAGTATTTT.

The chain joins TRBV5-1 to TRBJ2-3, with D perhaps TRBD1 or TRBD2 (5 bases each). Deletions cut 5 bases from V and 4 bases from J, with 23 bases between. From germline, CDR1 is SGHRS and CDR2 YFSETQ. The CDR3 runs to 17 residues. The CDR3, as DNA: TGCGCCAGCAGTTTAGCTTCGGACTCAAGGGGAGCAGATACGCAGTATTTT. Translated: CASSLASDSRGADTQYF.

The V call is TRBV10-2, the J call TRBJ1-4; TRBD1 matches at 7 bases. CDR1 is WSHSY, CDR2 SAAADI, per germline. With V trimmed by 3 bases and J by 5 bases, 6 bases remained unmatched. The CDR3 consists of 15 residues. CDR3: CASSDGDRINEKLFF. The CDR3 DNA reads TGCGCCAGCAGTGACGGGGACAGAATAAATGAAAAACTGTTTTTT.

This clonotype was counted only a few times. V usage is TRBV20-1 and J usage is TRBJ2-5; 10 bases align to TRBD2. V lost 0 bases, J lost 3 bases, and 1 base stayed unmatched. CDR3 length: 14 amino acids. Germline-derived CDR1 and CDR2 are DFQATT and SNEGSKA (reference sequence). CDR3 region: CSARDTSGEETQYF. The CDR3 DNA is TGCAGTGCTAGAGATACTAGCGGGGAAGAGACCCAGTACTTC.

The chain links TRBV5-1 to TRBJ1-1; a possible D gene is TRBD1 (6 bases). Germline CDR1 SGHRS, CDR2 YFSETQ. V lost 0 bases and J lost 3, with 12 bases in between. The CDR3 is made up of 15 amino acids. The CDR3 DNA follows: TGCGCCAGCAGCTTGGAGGGGGGCCGGTACACTGAAGCTTTCTTT. This gives the protein CASSLEGGRYTEAFF.

This clonotype was picked up one time. The CDR3 DNA sequence: TGCAGTGCTAGATCTCGGACAGGGGAGGGCACCGGGGAGCTGTTTTTT. Translation: CSARSRTGEGTGELFF. The rearrangement links TRBV20-1 to TRBJ2-2; 9 bases map to TRBD1. Germline loops: CDR1 DFQATT, CDR2 SNEGSKA (reference sequence). CDR3 length equals 16 residues. Losses at the gene ends were 2 bases for V and 4 bases for J; bases not matched to a gene: 8.

Only a few counts were recorded for this clonotype. V usage is TRBV7-8 and J usage is TRBJ1-2; D possibly corresponds to TRBD1 (6 bases). Trimming removed 5 bases at V and 6 bases at J, with 16 bases between. This CDR3 comprises 14 residues. CDR1 and CDR2 from the germline V gene are SGHVS and FQNEAQ. Here the CDR3 reads CASSGNRGEDGYTF. The CDR3 DNA follows: TGTGCCAGCAGCGGAAATAGGGGGGAGGATGGCTACACCTTC.

This chain uses TRBV29-1 with TRBJ1-1; D unclear. The CDR3 runs to 13 residues. Germline V gives CDR1 SQVTM, CDR2 ANQGSEA. The germline V and J ends were trimmed by 4 bases and 0 bases, with 9 bases remaining between them. The CDR3 nucleotides read TGCAGCGTTGTGAGAGACATGAACACTGAAGCTTTCTTT. Translated, it gives CSVVRDMNTEAFF.

There are a few counts of this clonotype. The V gene is TRBV5-6, the J gene TRBJ1-4; the match to TRBD1 covers 7 bases. V shed 3 bases, J shed 6 bases, and the junction held 14 bases outside the gene matches. The CDR3 runs to 17 residues. Germline assignment: CDR1 SGHDT and CDR2 YYEEEE. CDR3 sequence (DNA): TGTGCCAGCAGCTCAGACCGGGACAGCTTTACATATGAAAAACTGTTTTTT. This sequence encodes CASSSDRDSFTYEKLFF.

This clonotype was counted only a few times. The chain is built from TRBV5-1 and TRBJ2-5, with D possibly matching TRBD2 (5 bases). CDR3 length: 15 amino acids. Trimming took 1 base from V and 1 from J, leaving 11 bases between them. Germline values: CDR1 SGHRS, CDR2 YFSETQ. The CDR3 DNA reads as TGCGCCAGCAGCTTGTTTCGGGGTGGCCAAGAGACCCAGTACTTC. Translated: CASSLFRGGQETQYF. Using reference TRBV5-1 and TRBJ2-5 for the parts outside the CDR3, the full variable domain is KAGVTQTPRYLIKTRGQQVTLSCSPISGHRSVSWYQQTPGQGLQFLFEYFSETQRNKGNFPGRFSGRQFSNSRSEMNVSTLELGDSALYLCASSLFRGGQETQYFGPGTRLLVL.